A selection of T cell receptor beta chains follows, all from one sample in a study of Tregs in tolerant kidney transplant recipients. Method: immunoSEQ multiplex PCR; TCRdb's copy keeps in-frame clones and lacks some. The sample consists of 100,000 to 130,000 clones, 90% of them appearing once. The sequencing used CD4+ T cells from blood, collected before the transplant. Every receptor here comes from a human donor who received a combined kidney and bone marrow transplant. Each CDR3 is given with its conserved first and last residue. The D gene is left open where the match is weak. The size field is filled for only some rows; it gives once, few, many or a size class.

len	j_gene	abundance	d_gene	v_gene	CDR3nt	CDR3aa
18	TRBJ2-7	-	TRBD1	TRBV5-1	TGCGCCAGCAGCTTGGACAGCCGGGGACAGGGTAAAACCTACGAGCAGTACTTC	CASSLDSRGQGKTYEQYF
16	TRBJ1-1	-	TRBD1	TRBV30	TGTGCCTGGAGAGACCCCTCAGGGGGCGCAGCCGCTGAAGCTTTCTTT	CAWRDPSGGAAAEAFF
16	TRBJ1-3	-	-	TRBV11-2	TGTGCCAGCAGCTTAGATCGGGCAGGACTTAGAAACACCATATATTTT	CASSLDRAGLRNTIYF
15	TRBJ1-1	-	-	TRBV18	TGTGCCAGCTCACCCCCCGGGTCGCTGGGCACTGAAGCTTTCTTT	CASSPPGSLGTEAFF
15	TRBJ2-5	-	TRBD2	TRBV4-1	TGCGCCAGCAGCTTCAGCGGGAGCCAGGTCACGGCCCAGTACTTC	CASSFSGSQVTAQYF
16	TRBJ2-3	once	TRBD2	TRBV5-4	TGTGCCAGCAGCTCAGCGGCGGGGGGGCCCGCAGATACGCAGTATTTT	CASSSAAGGPADTQYF
12	TRBJ2-5	-	-	TRBV10-3	TGTGCCACCACCCCGGGGGAAGAGACCCAGTACTTC	CATTPGEETQYF
16	TRBJ1-1	-	TRBD1	TRBV25-1	TGTGCCAGCACCCCGCTGGGACAGGGAGACCTTCGGGAAGCTTTCTTT	CASTPLGQGDLREAFF
13	TRBJ2-4	-	-	TRBV28	TGTGCCAGCTGCGAAGTGGCCAAAAACATTCAGTACTTC	CASCEVAKNIQYF
15	TRBJ2-2	-	-	TRBV6-6	TGTGCCAGCAGTGAGCAGGTCGCGAACACCGGGGAGCTGTTTTTT	CASSEQVANTGELFF
15	TRBJ2-7	-	TRBD1	TRBV7-2	TGTGCCAGCAGCTTAGCCGGACAGGGCTACTACGAGCAGTACTTC	CASSLAGQGYYEQYF
18	TRBJ2-5	-	-	TRBV10-3	TGTGCCATCGGGTTGGGCAGGTCTACAGGAGGGAACCAAGAGACCCAGTACTTC	CAIGLGRSTGGNQETQYF
13	TRBJ2-2	-	-	TRBV29-1	TGCAGCGTTGATCTCCGGAACACCGGGGAGCTGTTTTTT	CSVDLRNTGELFF
13	TRBJ2-1	-	TRBD2	TRBV11-3	TGTGCCAGCAGCAGGATCGGGGGGGTAGAGCAGTTCTTC	CASSRIGGVEQFF
13	TRBJ2-7	-	-	TRBV4-2	TGTGCCAGCAGCCAAGATCGAGGGAACGAGCAGTACTTC	CASSQDRGNEQYF
14	TRBJ2-3	-	TRBD2	TRBV9	TGTGCCAGCAGCGTAGTTGGGACTACGGATACGCAGTATTTT	CASSVVGTTDTQYF
14	TRBJ2-7	-	TRBD2	TRBV7-2	TGTGCCAGCAGCTTGCCTAGCGGGAGATACGAGCAGTACTTC	CASSLPSGRYEQYF
20	TRBJ2-3	-	-	TRBV19	TGTGCCTGGTTGGCCTCGGACAGGGTTTTCCCTAGCGGGAACACAGATACGCAGTATTTT	CAWLASDRVFPSGNTDTQYF
16	TRBJ2-1	-	-	TRBV15	TGTGCCACCCACGCCGTGGGGCTATCATCCTACAATGAGCAGTTCTTC	CATHAVGLSSYNEQFF
14	TRBJ2-5	-	-	TRBV7-2	TGTGCCAGCAGCTTTGCCCAACGGGTCGAGACCCAGTACTTC	CASSFAQRVETQYF
16	TRBJ1-1	-	-	TRBV5-1	TGCGCCAGCAGCTTGGCTGGGGGCTCCCCCAGCACTGAAGCTTTCTTT	CASSLAGGSPSTEAFF
15	TRBJ2-6	-	-	TRBV18	TGTGCCAGCTCACCACCGTTTACTGGGGCCAACGTCCTGACTTTC	CASSPPFTGANVLTF
13	TRBJ1-2	-	-	TRBV6-5	TGTGCCAGCAGTTACCTACTACATTATGGCTACACCTTC	CASSYLLHYGYTF
15	TRBJ1-2	-	TRBD1	TRBV19	TGTGCCAGTAGTATCCCCGGGACAGGGCGCTATGGCTACACCTTC	CASSIPGTGRYGYTF
18	TRBJ1-1	-	-	TRBV30	TGTGCCTGGAGCCAGGTGGGAGCATGGGGTTTCCCTGACACTGAAGCTTTCTTT	CAWSQVGAWGFPDTEAFF
16	TRBJ2-1	few	TRBD2	TRBV11-2	TGTGCCAGCAGCTGGGGAGATGCGGGGGGGTACAATGAGCAGTTCTTC	CASSWGDAGGYNEQFF
15	TRBJ1-4	-	TRBD1	TRBV28	TGTGCCAGCAGATCTGGACAGGCCCAGAATGAAAAACTGTTTTTT	CASRSGQAQNEKLFF
15	TRBJ1-2	-	-	TRBV7-2	TGTGCCAGCAGCTCGGGGGGGGCAGTAGACTATGGCTACACCTTC	CASSSGGAVDYGYTF
14	TRBJ1-4	-	-	TRBV5-5	TGTGCCAGCAGCGAGAGTTATCGGAATGAAAAACTGTTTTTT	CASSESYRNEKLFF
11	TRBJ1-1	many	-	TRBV20-1	TGCAGAGTGGGGGGTGTCACTGAAGCTTTCTTT	CRVGGVTEAFF
14	TRBJ2-7	-	-	TRBV7-2	TGTGCCAGCAGCTTAGCTACAGATATGTACGAGCAGTACTTC	CASSLATDMYEQYF
16	TRBJ2-1	-	TRBD2	TRBV6-1	TGTGCCAGCAGTGACCCATCGCGGGGGGGCCTCCTTGAGCAGTTCTTC	CASSDPSRGGLLEQFF
14	TRBJ2-7	-	TRBD1	TRBV11-2	TGTGCCAGCAGCTTCCGGGACAGGGAGTTCGAGCAGTACTTC	CASSFRDREFEQYF
17	TRBJ1-4	-	-	TRBV11-2	TGTGCCAGCAGCGATAACCCTAGTCCCGCAACTAATGAAAAACTGTTTTTT	CASSDNPSPATNEKLFF
18	TRBJ1-5	-	TRBD1	TRBV18	TGTGCCAGCTCACCCGTTCACATCGACAGGGGAGGCAATCAGCCCCAGCATTTT	CASSPVHIDRGGNQPQHF
15	TRBJ1-1	-	-	TRBV5-8	TGTGCCAGCAGCCTCCCTCAAACGGGGGGCACTGAAGCTTTCTTT	CASSLPQTGGTEAFF
13	TRBJ1-3	once	-	TRBV5-1	TGCGCCAGCAGCTTGGGAAGTGGCAACACCATATATTTT	CASSLGSGNTIYF